This T cell receptor beta chain was observed in a study of cytomegalovirus exposure and HLA in healthy donors. Study-level points and caveats: The authors judged a highly shared variant cluster likely a sequencing artifact. DRB1 had the most TCR associations and HLA-C the fewest, a later analysis found, with rates varying by HLA locus.

As for this clone: Antigen unknown.

This PCR relied on a set of 60 Vbeta primers and 13 Jbeta primers. Some clones are missing from TCRdb's copy, which holds only in-frame ones; the method was immunoSEQ multiplex PCR. The sample has roughly 110,000 clones; approximately 80% are singletons. V shed 0 bases and J 0 bases; nucleotides not matched to a gene: 4. Germline CDR1 and CDR2: SGHRS and YFSETQ. This CDR3 region has 16 residues. Sequenced: PBMCs. This clonotype was obtained from a man in his fifties or sixties in good health and CMV-seronegative. J is TRBJ1-1 and V is TRBV5-1; 8 bases align to TRBD1. The CDR3 DNA follows: TGCGCCAGCAGCTTGGCTCCAGGGGGCATGAACACTGAAGCTTTCTTT. Translation gives CASSLAPGGMNTEAFF.